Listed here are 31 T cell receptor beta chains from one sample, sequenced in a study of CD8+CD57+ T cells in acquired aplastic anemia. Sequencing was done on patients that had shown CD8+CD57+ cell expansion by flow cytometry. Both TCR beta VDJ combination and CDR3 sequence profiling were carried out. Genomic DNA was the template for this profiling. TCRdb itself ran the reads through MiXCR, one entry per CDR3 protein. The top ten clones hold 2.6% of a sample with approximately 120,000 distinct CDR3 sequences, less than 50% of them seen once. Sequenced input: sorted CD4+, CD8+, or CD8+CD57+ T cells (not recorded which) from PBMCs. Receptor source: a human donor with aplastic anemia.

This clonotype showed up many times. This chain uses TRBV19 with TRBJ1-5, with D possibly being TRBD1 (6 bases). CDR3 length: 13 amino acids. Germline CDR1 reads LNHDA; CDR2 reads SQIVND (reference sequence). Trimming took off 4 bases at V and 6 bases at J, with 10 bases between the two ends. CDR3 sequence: CASSKGGGQPQHF. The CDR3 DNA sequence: TGTGCCAGTAGTAAGGGGGGGGGTCAGCCCCAGCATTTT.

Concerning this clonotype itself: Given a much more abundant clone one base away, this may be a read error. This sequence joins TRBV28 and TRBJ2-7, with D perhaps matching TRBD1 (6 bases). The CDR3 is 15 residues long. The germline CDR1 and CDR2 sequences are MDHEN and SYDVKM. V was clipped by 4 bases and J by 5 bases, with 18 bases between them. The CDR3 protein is CASSSSGTTFHEQYF. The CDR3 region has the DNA TGTGCCAGCAGTTCATCCGGGACAACCTTCCACGAGCAGTACTTC.

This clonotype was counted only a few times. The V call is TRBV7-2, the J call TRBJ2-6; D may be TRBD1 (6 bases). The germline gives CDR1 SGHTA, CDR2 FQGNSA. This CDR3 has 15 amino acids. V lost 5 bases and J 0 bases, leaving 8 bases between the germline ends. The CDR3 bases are TGTGCCAGCAGCAAAGGGGGCTCTGGGGCCAACGTCCTGACTTTC. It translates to CASSKGGSGANVLTF.

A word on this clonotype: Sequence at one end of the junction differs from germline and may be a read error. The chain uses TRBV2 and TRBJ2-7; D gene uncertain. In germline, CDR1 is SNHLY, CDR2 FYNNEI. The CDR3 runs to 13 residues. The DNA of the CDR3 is TGTGCCAGCAGTACCTTCGACTCCTACGAGCGGTACTTC. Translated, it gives CASSTFDSYERYF.

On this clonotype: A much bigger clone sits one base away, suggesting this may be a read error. The CDR3, as DNA: TGTGCCAGCAGTGAACGGCTAGCAAACGCCGTGGAGCTGTTTTTT. It translates to CASSERLANAVELFF. The chain is built from TRBV2 and TRBJ2-2; maybe TRBD2 (5 bases). Trimming stripped 2 bases from V and 10 bases from J, with 17 bases between. Germline-derived CDR1 and CDR2 are SNHLY and FYNNEI. CDR3 length: 15 residues.

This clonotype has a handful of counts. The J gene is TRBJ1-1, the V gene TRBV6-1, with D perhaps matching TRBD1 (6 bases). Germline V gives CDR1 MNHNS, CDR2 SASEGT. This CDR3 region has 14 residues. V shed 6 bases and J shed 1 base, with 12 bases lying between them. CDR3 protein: CASRGRGANTEAFF. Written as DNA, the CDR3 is TGTGCCAGCAGAGGACGGGGGGCGAACACTGAAGCTTTCTTT.

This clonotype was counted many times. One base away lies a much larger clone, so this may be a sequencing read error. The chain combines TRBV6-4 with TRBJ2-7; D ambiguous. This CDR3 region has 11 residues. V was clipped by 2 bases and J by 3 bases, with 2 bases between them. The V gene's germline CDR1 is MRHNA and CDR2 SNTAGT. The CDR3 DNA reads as TGTGCCAGCAGTGACGGCTACGAGCAGTACTTC. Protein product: CASSDGYEQYF.

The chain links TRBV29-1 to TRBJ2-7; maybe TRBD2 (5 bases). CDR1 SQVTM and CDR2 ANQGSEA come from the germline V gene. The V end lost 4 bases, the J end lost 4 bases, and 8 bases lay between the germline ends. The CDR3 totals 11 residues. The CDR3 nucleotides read TGCAGCGTTGGAGCGGAATACGAGCAGTACTTC. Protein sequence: CSVGAEYEQYF.

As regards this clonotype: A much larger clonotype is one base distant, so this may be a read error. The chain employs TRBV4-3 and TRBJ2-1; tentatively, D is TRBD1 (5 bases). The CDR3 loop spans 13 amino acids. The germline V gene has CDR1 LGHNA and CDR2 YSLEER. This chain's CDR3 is CAGSQLDTNEQFF. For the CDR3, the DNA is TGCGCCGGCAGCCAATTGGACACAAATGAGCAGTTCTTC.

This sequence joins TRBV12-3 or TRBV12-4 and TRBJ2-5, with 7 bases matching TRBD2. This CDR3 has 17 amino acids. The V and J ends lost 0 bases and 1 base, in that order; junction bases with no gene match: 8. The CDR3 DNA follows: TGTGCCAGCAGTTTAGCGCAAGGCGGGGGTCTCCAAGAGACCCAGTACTTC. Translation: CASSLAQGGGLQETQYF.

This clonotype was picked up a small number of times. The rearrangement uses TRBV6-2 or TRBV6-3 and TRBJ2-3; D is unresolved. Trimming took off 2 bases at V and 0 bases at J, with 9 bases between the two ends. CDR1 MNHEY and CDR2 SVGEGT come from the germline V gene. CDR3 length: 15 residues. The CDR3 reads CASSYALLSTDTQYF. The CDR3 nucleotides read TGTGCCAGCAGTTACGCACTCCTTAGCACAGATACGCAGTATTTT.

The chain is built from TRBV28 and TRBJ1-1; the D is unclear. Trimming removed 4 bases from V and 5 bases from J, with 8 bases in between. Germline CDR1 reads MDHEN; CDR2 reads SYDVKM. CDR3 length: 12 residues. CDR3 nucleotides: TGTGCCAGCAGTTCTATGGGGACTGAAGCTTTCTTT. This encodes CASSSMGTEAFF.

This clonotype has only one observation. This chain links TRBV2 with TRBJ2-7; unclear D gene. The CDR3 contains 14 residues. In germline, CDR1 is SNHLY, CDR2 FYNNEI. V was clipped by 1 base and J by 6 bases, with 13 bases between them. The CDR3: CASSEGLAALEQYV. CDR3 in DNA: TGTGCCAGCAGTGAAGGGCTCGCTGCCCTCGAGCAGTACGTC.

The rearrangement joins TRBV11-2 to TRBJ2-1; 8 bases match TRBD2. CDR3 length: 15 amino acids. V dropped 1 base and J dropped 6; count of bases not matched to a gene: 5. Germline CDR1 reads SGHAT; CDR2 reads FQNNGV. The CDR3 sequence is CASSLGGGHVNEQFF. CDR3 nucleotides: TGTGCCAGCAGCTTAGGCGGGGGGCATGTCAATGAGCAGTTCTTC.

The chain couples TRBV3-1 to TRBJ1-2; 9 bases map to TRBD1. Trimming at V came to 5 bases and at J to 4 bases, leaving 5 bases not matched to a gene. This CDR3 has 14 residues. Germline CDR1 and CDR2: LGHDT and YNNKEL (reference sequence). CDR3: CASSYRGPGYGYTF. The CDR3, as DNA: TGTGCCAGCAGCTACAGGGGGCCGGGCTATGGCTACACCTTC.

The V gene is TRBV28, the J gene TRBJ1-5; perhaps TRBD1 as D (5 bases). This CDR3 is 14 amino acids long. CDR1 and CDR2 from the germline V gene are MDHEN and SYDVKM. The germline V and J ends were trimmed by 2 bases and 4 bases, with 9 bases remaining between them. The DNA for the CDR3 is TGTGCCAGCAGTTTAGGGGGGTCGAATCAGCCCCAGCATTTT. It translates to CASSLGGSNQPQHF.

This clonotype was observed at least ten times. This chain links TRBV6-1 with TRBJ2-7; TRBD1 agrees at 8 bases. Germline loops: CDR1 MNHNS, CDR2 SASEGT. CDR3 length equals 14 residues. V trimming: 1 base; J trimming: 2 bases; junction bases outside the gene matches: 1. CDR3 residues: CASSEDRGTYEQYV. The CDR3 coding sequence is TGTGCCAGCAGTGAAGACAGGGGGACCTACGAGCAGTACGTC.

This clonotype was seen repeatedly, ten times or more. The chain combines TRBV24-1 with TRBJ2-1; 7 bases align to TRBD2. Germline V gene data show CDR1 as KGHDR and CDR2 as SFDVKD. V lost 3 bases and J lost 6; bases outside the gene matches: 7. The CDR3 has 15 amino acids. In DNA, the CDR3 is TGTGCCACCAGTGATAATGGACTAGAGGGCAATGAGCAGTTCTTC. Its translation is CATSDNGLEGNEQFF.

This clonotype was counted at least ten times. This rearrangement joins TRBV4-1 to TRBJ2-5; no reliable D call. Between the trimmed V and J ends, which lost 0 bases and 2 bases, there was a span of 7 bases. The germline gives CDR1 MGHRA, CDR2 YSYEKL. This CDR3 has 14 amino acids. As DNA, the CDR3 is TGCGCCAGCAGCCAAGAGAACCCGCAAGAGACCCAGTACTTC. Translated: CASSQENPQETQYF.

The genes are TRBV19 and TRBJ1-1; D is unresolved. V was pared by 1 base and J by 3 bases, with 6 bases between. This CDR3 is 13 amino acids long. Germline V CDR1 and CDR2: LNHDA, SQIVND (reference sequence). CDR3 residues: CASSIAEYTEAFF. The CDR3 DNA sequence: TGTGCCAGTAGTATAGCAGAATACACTGAAGCTTTCTTT.

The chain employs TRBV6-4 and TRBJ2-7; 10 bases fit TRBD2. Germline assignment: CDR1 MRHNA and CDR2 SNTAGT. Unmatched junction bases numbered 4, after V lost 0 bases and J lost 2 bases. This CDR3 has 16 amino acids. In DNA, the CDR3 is TGTGCCAGCAGTGACTCGTCTAGCGGGGGAACCTACGAGCAGTACGTC. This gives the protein CASSDSSSGGTYEQYV.

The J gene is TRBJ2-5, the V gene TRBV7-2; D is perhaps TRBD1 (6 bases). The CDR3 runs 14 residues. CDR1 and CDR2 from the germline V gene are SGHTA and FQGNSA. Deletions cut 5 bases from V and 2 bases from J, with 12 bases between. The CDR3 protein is CASSPRTVQETQYF. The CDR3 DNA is TGTGCCAGCAGCCCCCGGACAGTGCAAGAGACCCAGTACTTC.

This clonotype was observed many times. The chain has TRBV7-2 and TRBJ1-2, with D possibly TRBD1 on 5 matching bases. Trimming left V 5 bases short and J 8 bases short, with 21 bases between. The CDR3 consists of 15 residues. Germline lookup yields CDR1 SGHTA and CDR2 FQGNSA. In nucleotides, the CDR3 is TGTGCCAGCAGCCCCGTGGGAAGGGGCCTAGGGGGCTACACCTTC. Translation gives CASSPVGRGLGGYTF.

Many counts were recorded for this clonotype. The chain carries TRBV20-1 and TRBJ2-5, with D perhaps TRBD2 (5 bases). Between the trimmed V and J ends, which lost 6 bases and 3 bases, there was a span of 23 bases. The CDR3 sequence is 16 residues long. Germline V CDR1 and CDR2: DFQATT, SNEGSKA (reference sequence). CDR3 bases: TGCAGTGCGAAAACCCGAGGAGTACTAGGAGAAGAGACCCAGTACTTC. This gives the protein CSAKTRGVLGEETQYF.

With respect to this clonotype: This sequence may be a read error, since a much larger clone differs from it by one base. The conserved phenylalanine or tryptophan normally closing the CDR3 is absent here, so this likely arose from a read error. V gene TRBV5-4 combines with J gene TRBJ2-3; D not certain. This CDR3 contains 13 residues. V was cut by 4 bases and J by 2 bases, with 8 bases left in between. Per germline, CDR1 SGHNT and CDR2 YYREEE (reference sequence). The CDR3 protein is CASSSMNTDTQYC. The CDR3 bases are TGTGCCAGCAGCAGCATGAACACAGATACGCAGTATTGT.

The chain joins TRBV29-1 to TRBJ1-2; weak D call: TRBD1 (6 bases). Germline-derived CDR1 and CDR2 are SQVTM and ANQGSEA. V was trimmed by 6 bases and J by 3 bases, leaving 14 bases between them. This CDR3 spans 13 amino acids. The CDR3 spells CSVEGSGDYGYTF. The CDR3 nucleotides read TGCAGCGTCGAGGGTTCAGGGGACTATGGCTACACCTTC.

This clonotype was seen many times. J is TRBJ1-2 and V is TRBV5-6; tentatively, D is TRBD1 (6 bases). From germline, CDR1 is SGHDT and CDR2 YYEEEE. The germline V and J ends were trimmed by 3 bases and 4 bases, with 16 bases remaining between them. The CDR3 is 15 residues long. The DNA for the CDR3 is TGTGCCAGCAGCTCCTATATTGGGGGCGGCTATGGCTACACCTTC. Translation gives CASSSYIGGGYGYTF.

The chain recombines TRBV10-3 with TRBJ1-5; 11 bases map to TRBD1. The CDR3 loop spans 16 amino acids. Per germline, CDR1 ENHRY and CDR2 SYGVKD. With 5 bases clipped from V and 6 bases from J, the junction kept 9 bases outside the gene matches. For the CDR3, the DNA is TGTGCCATCAGTACGGGGGACAGGGGGTCGGCTCAGCCCCAGCATTTT. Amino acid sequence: CAISTGDRGSAQPQHF.

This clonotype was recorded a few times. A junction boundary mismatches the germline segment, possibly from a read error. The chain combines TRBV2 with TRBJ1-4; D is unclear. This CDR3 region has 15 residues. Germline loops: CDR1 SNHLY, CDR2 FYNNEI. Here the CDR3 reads CASRGSSTNNERLFF. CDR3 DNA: TGTGCCAGCAGGGGGAGCTCCACAAATAACGAAAGACTGTTTTTT. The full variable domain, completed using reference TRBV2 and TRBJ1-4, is EPEVTQTPSHQVTQMGQEVILRCVPISNHLYFYWYRQILGQKVEFLVSFYNNEISEKSEIFDDQFSVERPDGSNFTLKIRSTKLEDSAMYFCASRGSSTNNERLFFGSGTQLSVL.

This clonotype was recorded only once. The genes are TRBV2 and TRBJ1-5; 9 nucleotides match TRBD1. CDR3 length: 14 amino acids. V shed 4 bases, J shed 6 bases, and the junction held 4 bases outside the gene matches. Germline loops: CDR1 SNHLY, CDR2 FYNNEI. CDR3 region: CASSGGTGRQPQHF. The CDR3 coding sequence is TGTGCCAGCAGTGGGGGGACAGGGCGTCAGCCCCAGCATTTT.

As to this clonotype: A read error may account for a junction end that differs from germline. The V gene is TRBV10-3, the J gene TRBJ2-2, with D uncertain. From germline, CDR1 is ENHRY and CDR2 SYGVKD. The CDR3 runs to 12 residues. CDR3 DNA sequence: TGTGCCAGCAGTGGCAGGACCGGGGAGCTGTTTTTT. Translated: CASSGRTGELFF.